The next 27 T cell receptor beta chains were all read from a single sample in a study of T cell responses to AZD1222 COVID-19 vaccine. The repertoire was sequenced with immunoSEQ multiplex PCR; TCRdb's copy has only in-frame clones and lacks some. The repertoire consists of about 120,000 clones, with just over 90% occurring once and the leading ten covering 4.5%. Sequencing was performed on peripheral blood, taken on day 0 of AZD1222 vaccination. These receptors came from an adult in good health.

The V and J genes are TRBV12-3 or TRBV12-4 and TRBJ1-1, with a weak D call TRBD1 (5 bases). The CDR3 is made up of 12 amino acids. Trimming shortened V by 3 bases and J by 4 bases, and 6 bases separated the two germline ends. The CDR3 region has the DNA TGTGCCAGCAGTTTTAGGGGCACTGAAGCTTTCTTT. It yields the protein CASSFRGTEAFF.

V is TRBV3-1 (or the pseudogene TRBV3-2) and J is TRBJ1-2; D possibly corresponds to TRBD1 (5 bases). The length of the CDR3 is 16 residues. The germline V gene encodes CDR1 LGHDT and CDR2 YNNKEL (reference sequence). The V and J ends lost 0 bases and 4 bases respectively, with 15 bases between them. The CDR3 DNA reads as TGTGCCAGCAGCCAAGATGAGCAGGGAATATTCTATGGCTACACCTTC. Protein product: CASSQDEQGIFYGYTF.

In this sample, this clone turned up once. This rearrangement joins TRBV7-9 to TRBJ1-3; no clear D gene. The V end lost 1 base, the J end lost 5 bases, and 12 bases lay between the germline ends. Germline V lookup: CDR1 SEHNR, CDR2 FQNEAQ (reference sequence). The CDR3 loop spans 15 amino acids. The DNA for the CDR3 is TGTGCCAGCAGCTTAGGAGGGATAAGCAGAAACACCATATATTTT. The encoded protein is CASSLGGISRNTIYF.

The chain links TRBV5-4 to TRBJ2-4; 9 bases are shared with TRBD1. Germline CDR1 reads SGHNT; CDR2 reads YYREEE (reference sequence). This CDR3 is 16 amino acids long. Unmatched junction bases numbered 6, after V lost 4 bases and J lost 1 base. The DNA for the CDR3 is TGTGCCAGCAGCGAGGACAGGGGCAGGGCCAAAAACATTCAGTACTTC. Translating it yields CASSEDRGRAKNIQYF.

The chain combines TRBV19 with TRBJ1-1; D gene ambiguous. Looked up from germline, CDR1 is LNHDA and CDR2 is SQIVND (reference sequence). CDR3 size: 13 residues. V gave up 3 bases and J gave up 3 bases, with 8 bases separating them. In DNA, the CDR3 is TGTGCCAGTAGTATGGCAGGTCACACTGAAGCTTTCTTT. It specifies CASSMAGHTEAFF.

The genes are TRBV7-9 and TRBJ1-2; D remains ambiguous. Germline V gene sequence: CDR1 SEHNR, CDR2 FQNEAQ (reference sequence). Trimming shortened V by 6 bases and J by 5 bases, and 4 bases separated the two germline ends. The CDR3 covers 10 residues. The CDR3 sequence: CASRRYGYTF. The CDR3 nucleotides are TGTGCCAGCAGGAGATATGGCTACACCTTC.

CDR3 region: CASSLVPGQVSYNEQFF. In nucleotides, the CDR3 is TGTGCCAGCAGCTTAGTTCCCGGACAGGTCTCCTACAATGAGCAGTTCTTC. This sequence joins TRBV11-3 and TRBJ2-1; 7 bases agree with TRBD1. Germline assignment: CDR1 SGHNT and CDR2 YENEEA. The ends lost 1 base at V and 0 bases at J; junction bases unmatched: 6. This CDR3 region has 17 residues.

The rearrangement joins TRBV24-1 to TRBJ1-5, with 7 bases that match TRBD1. Unmatched junction bases numbered 1, after V lost 1 base and J lost 5 bases. The CDR3 length is 14 residues. Germline assignment: CDR1 KGHDR and CDR2 SFDVKD. The CDR3, as DNA: TGTGCCACCAGTGATTTCCAGGGGGATCAGCCCCAGCATTTT. Amino acid sequence: CATSDFQGDQPQHF.

The chain recombines TRBV27 with TRBJ2-2; D perhaps matches TRBD2 (5 bases). V shed 2 bases and J shed 7 bases, with 8 bases lying between them. The germline gives CDR1 MNHEY, CDR2 SMNVEV (reference sequence). The CDR3 covers 13 residues. CDR3 amino acids: CASSLNRGGELFF. CDR3 bases: TGTGCCAGCAGTTTAAACCGGGGCGGGGAGCTGTTTTTT.

The J gene is TRBJ1-5, the V gene TRBV5-6, with D maybe TRBD1 (6 bases). V lost 4 bases and J 4 bases, leaving 12 bases between the germline ends. The CDR3 contains 14 residues. The germline V gene has CDR1 SGHDT and CDR2 YYEEEE. For the CDR3, the DNA is TGTGCCAGCAGCACATACAGGGTTAATCAGCCCCAGCATTTT. Protein sequence: CASSTYRVNQPQHF.

The table lists this clone with a count of one. J is TRBJ2-6 and V is TRBV7-2; 7 bases align to TRBD1. The CDR3 covers 16 residues. Germline CDR1 SGHTA, CDR2 FQGNSA. Trimming removed 1 base from V and 4 bases from J; junction bases left unmatched: 4. CDR3 sequence: CASSLEGGHGANVLTF. For the CDR3, the DNA is TGTGCCAGCAGCTTAGAAGGGGGCCACGGGGCCAACGTCCTGACTTTC.

The chain carries TRBV5-5 and TRBJ1-1, with no clear D. The CDR3 length is 11 residues. The V and J ends lost 0 bases and 9 bases respectively, with 6 bases between them. CDR1 is SGHKS and CDR2 is YYEKEE in the germline V gene (reference sequence). The CDR3 protein is CASSLDFQAFF. The CDR3 region has the DNA TGTGCCAGCAGCTTGGATTTCCAAGCTTTCTTT.

The rearrangement links TRBV4-1 to TRBJ2-1; 10 bases map to TRBD1. This CDR3 has 15 residues. The ends lost 4 bases at V and 6 bases at J; junction bases unmatched: 6. The V gene's germline CDR1 is MGHRA and CDR2 YSYEKL. As DNA, the CDR3 is TGCGCCAGCAGCCTTTACGGGACAGGGGTCAATGAGCAGTTCTTC. Residues: CASSLYGTGVNEQFF.

The J gene is TRBJ2-7, the V gene TRBV12-3 or TRBV12-4; D is perhaps TRBD2 (7 bases). The V and J ends lost 7 bases and 6 bases respectively, with 16 bases between them. This CDR3 region has 13 residues. CDR3 loop: CASNGAGAGEQYF. In DNA form, the CDR3 reads TGTGCCAGCAATGGTGCGGGGGCAGGCGAGCAGTACTTC.

The chain recombines TRBV6-5 with TRBJ2-2, with TRBD1 matching over 8 bases. V dropped 6 bases and J dropped 2; count of bases not matched to a gene: 5. The CDR3 runs to 15 residues. Germline assignment: CDR1 MNHEY and CDR2 SVGAGI. The CDR3 reads CASRRQGRNTGELFF. In DNA, the CDR3 is TGTGCCAGCAGGAGACAGGGGAGAAACACCGGGGAGCTGTTTTTT.

The CDR3 nucleotides read TGTGCCAGCAGCCAAGAGCTAGCGGGGGGGATGGATACGCAGTATTTT. Its protein product is CASSQELAGGMDTQYF. This chain links TRBV3-1 (or the pseudogene TRBV3-2) with TRBJ2-3; 12 nucleotides align to TRBD2. Germline V gene data show CDR1 as LGHDT and CDR2 as YNNKEL (reference sequence). V trimming: 0 bases; J trimming: 6 bases; junction bases outside the gene matches: 4. CDR3 length: 16 residues.

This clone was observed once. The V gene is TRBV28, the J gene TRBJ2-7; 9 bases map to TRBD1. The V gene's germline CDR1 is MDHEN and CDR2 SYDVKM. CDR3 length equals 14 residues. Unmatched junction bases numbered 4, after V lost 2 bases and J lost 5 bases. In DNA form, the CDR3 reads TGTGCCAGCAGTTTAGGGACAGGGAGGCACGAGCAGTACTTC. It yields the protein CASSLGTGRHEQYF.

This clone showed up just once. This chain links TRBV27 with TRBJ2-2, with D tentatively TRBD2 (5 bases). Germline values: CDR1 MNHEY, CDR2 SMNVEV (reference sequence). CDR3 length: 15 amino acids. V gave up 0 bases and J gave up 7 bases, with 12 bases separating them. In DNA, the CDR3 is TGTGCCAGCAGTTTATCGCGGGTGTCGGGCGGGGAGCTGTTTTTT. Protein sequence: CASSLSRVSGGELFF.

This sequence joins TRBV14 and TRBJ1-1, with 7 bases matching TRBD1. The CDR3 has 15 residues. Trimming at V came to 4 bases and at J to 4 bases, leaving 9 bases not matched to a gene. CDR1 and CDR2 from the germline V gene are SGHDN and FVKESK. In DNA form, the CDR3 reads TGTGCCAGCAGCCCATATACAGGGGTGGCCACTGAAGCTTTCTTT. Residues: CASSPYTGVATEAFF.

The CDR3 sequence is CATSDSQQETQYF. The CDR3 DNA follows: TGTGCCACCAGTGATAGCCAGCAAGAGACCCAGTACTTC. V gene TRBV24-1 combines with J gene TRBJ2-5; no clear D gene. This CDR3 has 13 amino acids. The V end lost 3 bases, the J end lost 2 bases, and 6 bases lay between the germline ends. Germline V CDR1 and CDR2: KGHDR, SFDVKD.

V gene TRBV4-1 combines with J gene TRBJ1-1; 8 nucleotides agree with TRBD1. V trimming: 1 base; J trimming: 8 bases; junction bases outside the gene matches: 0. CDR1 and CDR2 (germline): MGHRA, YSYEKL. This CDR3 has 12 amino acids. The chain's CDR3 is CASSQGQGEAFF. Written as DNA, the CDR3 is TGCGCCAGCAGCCAAGGACAGGGGGAAGCTTTCTTT.

The gene calls are TRBV9 and TRBJ2-3, with D possibly called TRBD1 or TRBD2 (7 bases each). Trimming cost V 4 bases and J 6 bases, with 24 bases left between them. This CDR3 is built from 17 residues. Germline-derived CDR1 and CDR2 are SGDLS and YYNGEE. The CDR3 spells CASSPGGGSPIRDTQYF. The CDR3 DNA is TGTGCCAGCAGCCCAGGGGGGGGTAGCCCGATAAGGGATACGCAGTATTTT.

This chain joins TRBV2 and TRBJ1-2, with 11 bases that match TRBD1. The V segment lost 1 base and the J segment 6 bases; nucleotides outside the gene matches: 7. The germline V gene encodes CDR1 SNHLY and CDR2 FYNNEI. The CDR3 covers 16 residues. The CDR3 region is CASSEEGGQGAHGYTF. CDR3 DNA sequence: TGTGCCAGCAGTGAAGAGGGAGGACAGGGGGCCCATGGCTACACCTTC.

The genes are TRBV9 and TRBJ2-1, with 11 bases identical to TRBD2. With V trimmed by 0 bases and J by 5 bases, 7 bases remained unmatched. Germline CDR1 and CDR2: SGDLS and YYNGEE. The CDR3 has 17 amino acids. CDR3: CASSVAPLAGGDNEQFF. The CDR3, as DNA: TGTGCCAGCAGCGTAGCCCCCCTAGCGGGGGGCGACAATGAGCAGTTCTTC.

The chain joins TRBV6-5 to TRBJ1-4; possible D gene TRBD1, 5 bases. The CDR3 extends over 15 amino acids. CDR1 and CDR2 (germline): MNHEY, SVGAGI. V was pared by 2 bases and J by 1 base, with 8 bases between. This chain's CDR3 is CASSYVGGTNEKLFF. CDR3 coding DNA: TGTGCCAGCAGTTACGTTGGGGGAACTAATGAAAAACTGTTTTTT.

V gene TRBV21-1 combines with J gene TRBJ2-2; the table's D gene call, TRBD2, was not cross checked with the DNA. TRBV21-1 is tagged as a pseudogene. The length of the CDR3 is 17 residues. The CDR3 bases are TGTGCCAGCAGCAAAACGGGTAGGCGGGGTAACACCGGGGAGCTGTTTTTT. It specifies CASSKTGRRGNTGELFF.

The chain joins TRBV27 to TRBJ1-4; 8 nucleotides agree with TRBD1. V shed 3 bases, J shed 8 bases, and the junction held 5 bases outside the gene matches. The CDR3 contains 14 residues. Germline V gene sequence: CDR1 MNHEY, CDR2 SMNVEV (reference sequence). The CDR3 sequence is CASSFQGAREKLFF. CDR3 sequence (DNA): TGTGCCAGCAGTTTCCAGGGGGCGCGAGAAAAACTGTTTTTT.